This TCR beta chain was sequenced during a study of shared clonotypes between healthy human individuals. This clone was observed a handful of times. Its target is not known. The data were produced by immunoSEQ multiplex PCR, yet TCRdb's version contains in-frame clones alone and is incomplete. There are hundreds of thousands of clones in the sample; approximately 79% occur only once, and about a tenth lies in the top ten. The CDR3 has 14 amino acids. Germline loops: CDR1 SQVTM, CDR2 ANQGSEA. The V end lost 0 bases, the J end lost 4 bases, and 9 bases lay between the germline ends. Study-wide results and caveats: Memory subsets generally showed lower estimated richness than naive subsets.

The chain employs TRBV29-1 and TRBJ1-4; D unclear. The sequenced sample was memory CD4+ T cells sorted from blood. Subset denoted: CD45RA-negative fraction. This clonotype was obtained from a young man in good health. The CDR3 loop reads CSVEDPDLNEKLFF. Here the CDR3 DNA reads TGCAGCGTTGAAGATCCCGATCTTAATGAAAAACTGTTTTTT.